These 24 T cell receptor beta chains were all obtained from the same sample, sequenced in a study of response to subunit inactivated influenza vaccine (dated by TCRdb to the late 2010s). Libraries were built with RT-PCR. Sequenced using an Illumina HiSeq 2500. TCRdb reanalyzed the raw reads on its own, using fastp at Q25 for trimming and MiXCR for clone calling, and kept in-frame beta chains. Here each entry gathers all rows of one CDR3 protein and keeps the most common genes and DNA. Counted in this sample were about 780,000 distinct CDR3 sequences; under 20% of them appeared once. Together, the top ten hold under 13% of the sample. Here the sequenced sample was PBMCs from blood, taken around 5 days after vaccination. These receptors originate from a man aged 50 to 60 who received an inactivated influenza vaccine. Donor details come from another sample of the same person, matched by shared clones.

This clonotype was found a few times. This chain connects TRBV12-3 or TRBV12-4 to TRBJ2-3; D unclear. This CDR3 is built from 16 residues. Trimming pared 5 bases from V and 2 bases from J, leaving 17 bases between. The CDR3 bases are TGTGCCAGCAGTCTATACGTTTCAAGGCTCACAGATACGCAGTATTTT. Protein: CASSLYVSRLTDTQYF.

The V call is TRBV7-2, the J call TRBJ2-5, with 8 bases matching TRBD1. V shed 4 bases, J shed 5 bases, and the junction held 6 bases outside the gene matches. The germline CDR1 and CDR2 sequences are SGHTA and FQGNSA. The CDR3 runs 14 residues. CDR3 region: CASSSQGALETQYF. CDR3 in DNA: TGTGCCAGCAGCTCCCAGGGGGCCTTGGAGACCCAGTACTTC.

This clonotype has a single count. This chain joins TRBV5-1 and TRBJ2-1; 11 bases fit TRBD2. Unmatched junction bases numbered 8, after V lost 2 bases and J lost 1 base. The CDR3 is 18 residues long. The germline CDR1 and CDR2 sequences are SGHRS and YFSETQ. This chain's CDR3 is CASSLLAGAGRSYNEQFF. CDR3 coding DNA: TGCGCCAGCAGCTTACTAGCGGGAGCAGGTAGGTCCTACAATGAGCAGTTCTTC.

The chain links TRBV20-1 to TRBJ2-7; TRBD2 aligns across 8 bases. The CDR3 is 15 amino acids. Trimming cost V 5 bases and J 0 bases; bases outside gene matches: 9. CDR1 is DFQATT, CDR2 SNEGSKA, per germline (reference sequence). The CDR3 nucleotides are TGCAGTGCTTCCCCGGGGAGCGGGGGCTCCTACGAGCAGTACTTC. This codes for CSASPGSGGSYEQYF.

This clonotype appeared many times. The chain couples TRBV7-2 to TRBJ1-1, with D uncertain. Germline CDR1 is SGHTA and CDR2 is FQGNSA. The ends were cut back, 6 bases at V and 3 bases at J, with 8 bases in the middle. There are 12 residues in the CDR3. Here the CDR3 DNA reads TGTGCCAGCAGTTGGAAGGACACTGAAGCTTTCTTT. This gives the protein CASSWKDTEAFF.

The chain employs TRBV24-1 and TRBJ2-7; D call uncertain. The CDR3 loop spans 14 amino acids. The germline V and J ends were trimmed by 0 bases and 2 bases, with 7 bases remaining between them. CDR1 and CDR2 from the germline V gene are KGHDR and SFDVKD. The CDR3 is CATSDLAAPYEQYF. CDR3 DNA: TGTGCCACCAGTGATTTGGCCGCACCCTACGAGCAGTACTTC.

This clonotype was seen only a few times. The chain combines TRBV10-3 with TRBJ2-6, with TRBD1 identical over 9 bases. V lost 10 bases, J lost 3 bases, and 10 bases stayed unmatched. There are 16 residues in the CDR3. Germline CDR1 reads ENHRY; CDR2 reads SYGVKD. The CDR3 DNA sequence: TGTGCCACCGGGGACAGGGAACTTTTTGGGGCCAACGTCCTGACTTTC. This encodes CATGDRELFGANVLTF.

This clonotype came up a few times. The V gene is TRBV6-2 or TRBV6-3, the J gene TRBJ2-7, with D perhaps TRBD2 (6 bases). Germline-derived CDR1 and CDR2 are MNHEY and SVGEGT. Trimming pared 6 bases from V and 4 bases from J, leaving 13 bases between. The CDR3 extends over 13 amino acids. In DNA, the CDR3 is TGTGCCAGCAGCGGGCTAGCGAATTACGAGCAGTACTTC. Residues: CASSGLANYEQYF.

A few counts support this clonotype. V and J are TRBV29-1 and TRBJ2-1; the D gene could be TRBD1 or TRBD2 (6 bases each). V lost 4 bases and J lost 10, with 11 bases in between. Looked up from germline, CDR1 is SQVTM and CDR2 is ANQGSEA. The length of the CDR3 is 11 residues. Written as DNA, the CDR3 is TGCAGCGTTGGTAAGGGGGGAGAGCAGTTCTTC. Translating it yields CSVGKGGEQFF.

In its sample, this clonotype was seen many times. The chain carries TRBV5-1 and TRBJ2-7; 12 bases match TRBD1. Germline V gives CDR1 SGHRS, CDR2 YFSETQ. This CDR3 is 15 amino acids long. Trimming removed 1 base from V and 6 bases from J; junction bases left unmatched: 5. Here the CDR3 reads CASSLKGQGASEQYF. The CDR3 DNA is TGCGCCAGCAGCTTGAAGGGACAGGGGGCCTCCGAGCAGTACTTC.

This clonotype appeared many times. The rearrangement uses TRBV5-1 and TRBJ2-3; a weak D match, TRBD2 (5 bases). The CDR3 spans 14 residues. The germline CDR1 and CDR2 sequences are SGHRS and YFSETQ. Trimming cost V 2 bases and J 2 bases, with 9 bases left between them. The CDR3, as DNA: TGCGCCAGCAGCTTAGCGGTACCCACAGATACGCAGTATTTT. Translating it yields CASSLAVPTDTQYF.

The table lists this clonotype with a few counts. The chain is built from TRBV9 and TRBJ2-3; perhaps D is TRBD1 or TRBD2 (5 bases each). Deletions cut 0 bases from V and 4 bases from J, with 9 bases between. CDR1 and CDR2 from the germline V gene are SGDLS and YYNGEE. This CDR3 comprises 14 residues. CDR3 DNA sequence: TGTGCCAGCAGCGTAGTTGGGGGTTCAGATACGCAGTATTTT. Its translation is CASSVVGGSDTQYF.

This clonotype has only a few counts. This chain uses TRBV4-3 with TRBJ2-3; D is undetermined. The germline V and J ends were trimmed by 0 bases and 4 bases, with 11 bases remaining between them. The CDR3 totals 15 residues. Germline values: CDR1 LGHNA, CDR2 YSLEER. CDR3 in DNA: TGCGCCAGCAGCCAAGATCCGGAACTCGCAGATACGCAGTATTTT. Protein: CASSQDPELADTQYF.

The rearrangement links TRBV6-2 or TRBV6-3 to TRBJ2-1; 8 bases align to TRBD2. Germline CDR1 and CDR2: MNHEY and SVGEGT. Germline trimming cut 2 bases from V and 5 bases from J; bases unmatched to any gene: 8. The CDR3 is 16 amino acids. DNA of the CDR3: TGTGCCAGCAGTTACACAAGCGGGGGCCAGAACAATGAGCAGTTCTTC. Translation: CASSYTSGGQNNEQFF.

V is TRBV7-2 and J is TRBJ2-1, with D perhaps matching TRBD2 (5 bases). The germline V gene has CDR1 SGHTA and CDR2 FQGNSA. The CDR3 totals 15 residues. The V gene lost 1 base and the J gene lost 10 bases, with 17 bases spanning the gap. The CDR3 region is CASSLVLGSGGEQFF. CDR3 coding DNA: TGTGCCAGCAGCTTAGTTCTGGGTTCAGGAGGCGAGCAGTTCTTC.

The chain recombines TRBV7-6 with TRBJ2-1; the D gene is possibly TRBD2 (5 bases). CDR1 SGHVS and CDR2 FNYEAQ come from the germline V gene. The CDR3 has 15 residues. V was pared by 2 bases and J by 3 bases, with 11 bases between. DNA of the CDR3: TGTGCCAGCAGCTTAAACGGGATGGACTACAATGAGCAGTTCTTC. It codes for CASSLNGMDYNEQFF.

At least ten counts were recorded for this clonotype. This chain connects TRBV29-1 to TRBJ1-1; D gene uncertain. Deletions cut 8 bases from V and 0 bases from J, with 22 bases between. Germline assignment: CDR1 SQVTM and CDR2 ANQGSEA. CDR3 size: 16 residues. In nucleotides, the CDR3 is TGCAGCACCTTCACCCCCAGGAGGGCGATGAACACTGAAGCTTTCTTT. It specifies CSTFTPRRAMNTEAFF.

The chain uses TRBV5-5 and TRBJ1-1; no clear D gene. The CDR3 covers 15 residues. Deletions cut 4 bases from V and 0 bases from J, with 13 bases between. The V gene's germline CDR1 is SGHKS and CDR2 YYEKEE (reference sequence). The CDR3 sequence is CASSPGSMLNTEAFF. CDR3 nucleotides: TGTGCCAGCAGCCCTGGATCGATGTTGAACACTGAAGCTTTCTTT.

This rearrangement joins TRBV27 to TRBJ2-7; the D call may be TRBD1 or TRBD2 (5 bases each). This CDR3 is 15 amino acids long. Germline CDR1 MNHEY, CDR2 SMNVEV (reference sequence). V lost 4 bases and J 2 bases, leaving 15 bases between the germline ends. Written as DNA, the CDR3 is TGTGCCAGCAGTTCGCCCCGGGACCCCGCCTACGAGCAGTACTTC. Its protein is CASSSPRDPAYEQYF.

This clonotype was picked up many times. The V call is TRBV5-1, the J call TRBJ2-7; TRBD1 aligns across 7 bases. CDR3 length: 13 residues. The V gene's germline CDR1 is SGHRS and CDR2 YFSETQ. Unmatched junction bases numbered 5, after V lost 4 bases and J lost 4 bases. CDR3 protein: CASSDLQGYEQYF. The CDR3 DNA reads as TGCGCCAGCAGCGATCTACAGGGGTACGAGCAGTACTTC.

V and J are TRBV9 and TRBJ2-1; TRBD2 matches 9 bases. The ends lost 0 bases at V and 5 bases at J; junction bases unmatched: 9. Germline loops: CDR1 SGDLS, CDR2 YYNGEE. The CDR3 covers 17 residues. This CDR3 is CASSVGFLAGIDNEQFF. Written as DNA, the CDR3 is TGTGCCAGCAGCGTAGGGTTCCTAGCGGGAATCGACAATGAGCAGTTCTTC. The full variable domain, in which reference TRBV9 and TRBJ2-1 provide the parts outside the CDR3, is DSGVTQTPKHLITATGQRVTLRCSPRSGDLSVYWYQQSLDQGLQFLIQYYNGEERAKGNILERFSAQQFPDLHSELNLSSLELGDSALYFCASSVGFLAGIDNEQFFGPGTRLTVL.

This chain connects TRBV5-1 to TRBJ1-6; D remains ambiguous. There are 15 residues in the CDR3. V was shortened by 0 bases and J by 5 bases, with 9 bases between the two germline ends. Germline-derived CDR1 and CDR2 are SGHRS and YFSETQ. The CDR3 nucleotides read TGCGCCAGCAGCTTGGATACGCTACATAATTCACCCCTCCACTTT. As protein: CASSLDTLHNSPLHF.

This chain links TRBV20-1 with TRBJ2-3; 11 bases line up with TRBD2. This CDR3 is built from 17 residues. The ends lost 3 bases at V and 4 bases at J; junction bases unmatched: 12. Germline V gives CDR1 DFQATT, CDR2 SNEGSKA (reference sequence). CDR3 sequence (DNA): TGCAGTGCTAGCCTTCTGACTAGCGGGATTGAGGCAGATACGCAGTATTTT. Its translation is CSASLLTSGIEADTQYF.

The chain combines TRBV6-1 with TRBJ2-3, with D unresolved. The V and J ends lost 3 bases and 2 bases respectively, with 6 bases between them. From germline, CDR1 is MNHNS and CDR2 SASEGT. The CDR3 is 13 residues long. In DNA, the CDR3 is TGTGCCAGCAGTGAGGTCGCCACAGATACGCAGTATTTT. Translating it yields CASSEVATDTQYF.